These 7 T cell receptor beta chains were all obtained from the same sample, sequenced in a study of T cell responses to AZD1222 COVID-19 vaccine. Sequencing was performed with immunoSEQ multiplex PCR; in TCRdb, only in-frame clones are kept and a portion is missing. The sample includes about 210,000 clones, roughly 92% seen only once; the top ten take approximately 1.5%. The sample was peripheral blood, taken on day 0 of AZD1222 vaccination. The receptors were sampled from an adult in good health.

This chain uses TRBV4-1 with TRBJ1-6; D is uncertain. Germline V gene lookup returns CDR1 MGHRA and CDR2 YSYEKL. CDR3 length: 15 amino acids. V dropped 0 bases and J dropped 2 bases, with 5 bases sitting between them. The CDR3 DNA sequence: TGCGCCAGCAGCCAAGATGCAGCCTATAATTCACCCCTCCACTTT. It translates to CASSQDAAYNSPLHF.

This sequence joins TRBV13 and TRBJ1-1; 9 bases line up with TRBD1. Germline loops: CDR1 PRHDT, CDR2 FYEKMQ (reference sequence). V was pared by 4 bases and J by 0 bases, with 9 bases of the junction left unmatched. The CDR3 has 17 amino acids. As DNA, the CDR3 is TGTGCCAGCAGCTCTCCCCGGACAGGGGCCTTGAACACTGAAGCTTTCTTT. Translation: CASSSPRTGALNTEAFF.

The V and J genes are TRBV5-6 and TRBJ1-5, with D unclear. V lost 4 bases to trimming and J lost 4 bases, with 15 bases between them. The CDR3 consists of 15 residues. CDR1 and CDR2 (germline): SGHDT, YYEEEE. CDR3 nucleotide sequence: TGTGCCAGCAGCCGGAAGGACGGATGGAATCAGCCCCAGCATTTT. It is translated as CASSRKDGWNQPQHF.

The chain has TRBV20-1 and TRBJ1-2; D unclear. Germline V CDR1 and CDR2: DFQATT, SNEGSKA (reference sequence). Trimming left V 6 bases short and J 7 bases short, with 12 bases between. The CDR3 is made up of 11 amino acids. This CDR3 is CSAVNSGGYTF. Here the CDR3 DNA reads TGCAGTGCGGTGAACTCGGGTGGCTACACCTTC.

The CDR3 is CASSQQFYGYTF. The CDR3 bases are TGTGCCAGCAGCCAACAATTCTATGGCTACACCTTC. V usage is TRBV3-1 (or the pseudogene TRBV3-2) and J usage is TRBJ1-2; the D is unclear. V gave up 2 bases and J gave up 4 bases, with 5 bases separating them. In germline, CDR1 is LGHDT, CDR2 YNNKEL (reference sequence). This CDR3 is 12 amino acids long.

V usage is TRBV19 and J usage is TRBJ1-2; tentatively, D is TRBD1 (6 bases). This CDR3 is 13 amino acids long. Germline V gives CDR1 LNHDA, CDR2 SQIVND (reference sequence). V lost 9 bases and J lost 2, with 13 bases in between. The DNA of the CDR3 is TGTGCCAGCCGCGACAGGAGAAACTATGGCTACACCTTC. The encoded protein is CASRDRRNYGYTF.

This clone was seen only a few times. The rearrangement joins TRBV4-2 to TRBJ1-2; 8 bases align to TRBD1. The junction had 5 bases not matched to a gene; V was cut back by 0 bases and J by 8 bases. Germline values: CDR1 LGHNA, CDR2 YNFKEQ. This CDR3 region has 14 residues. CDR3 sequence (DNA): TGTGCCAGCAGCCAAGAAAACAGGGGGTTCGGCTACACCTTC. Translating it yields CASSQENRGFGYTF.